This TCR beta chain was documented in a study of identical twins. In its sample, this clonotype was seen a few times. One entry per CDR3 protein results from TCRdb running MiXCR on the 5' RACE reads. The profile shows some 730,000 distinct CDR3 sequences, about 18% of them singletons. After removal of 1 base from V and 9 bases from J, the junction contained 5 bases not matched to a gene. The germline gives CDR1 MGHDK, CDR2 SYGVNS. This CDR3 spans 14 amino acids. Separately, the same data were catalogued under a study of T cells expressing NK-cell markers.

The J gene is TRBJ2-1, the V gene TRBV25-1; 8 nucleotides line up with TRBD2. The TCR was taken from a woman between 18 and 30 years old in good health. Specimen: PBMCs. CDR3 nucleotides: TGTGCCAGCAGTGAATTTGCGGGAGGAGGTGAGCAGTTCTTC. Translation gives CASSEFAGGGEQFF.